Given below is one TCR beta chain in context. TCRdb re-clonotyped the PCR reads through MiXCR. Of 7,500 to 9,000 clones listed, about 23% were seen once; the top ten hold approximately 24%. Before thyroid surgery, none of the patients had received any treatment. This CDR3 region has 14 residues. CDR1 is SGHTA, CDR2 FQGNSA, per germline. The V and J ends lost 5 bases and 6 bases respectively, with 14 bases between them. This specimen comes from a study of metastatic and nonmetastatic thyroid tumors. The sample was tumor tissue. The chain employs TRBV7-2 and TRBJ2-4, with D perhaps TRBD2 (5 bases). The sequence came from a female donor with papillary thyroid cancer or a benign thyroid nodule (not recorded which). Some clones in this sample may be carry-over from other donors' samples. The CDR3 protein is CASSPPRAGNIQYF. The CDR3 DNA reads TGTGCCAGCAGCCCCCCGAGGGCAGGAAACATTCAGTACTTC. Based on the CDR3 plus reference TRBV7-2 and TRBJ2-4, the full variable domain is GAGVSQSPSNKVTEKGKDVELRCDPISGHTALYWYRQSLGQGLEFLIYFQGNSAPDKSGLPSDRFSAERTGGSVSTLTIQRTQQEDSAVYLCASSPPRAGNIQYFGAGTRLSVL.